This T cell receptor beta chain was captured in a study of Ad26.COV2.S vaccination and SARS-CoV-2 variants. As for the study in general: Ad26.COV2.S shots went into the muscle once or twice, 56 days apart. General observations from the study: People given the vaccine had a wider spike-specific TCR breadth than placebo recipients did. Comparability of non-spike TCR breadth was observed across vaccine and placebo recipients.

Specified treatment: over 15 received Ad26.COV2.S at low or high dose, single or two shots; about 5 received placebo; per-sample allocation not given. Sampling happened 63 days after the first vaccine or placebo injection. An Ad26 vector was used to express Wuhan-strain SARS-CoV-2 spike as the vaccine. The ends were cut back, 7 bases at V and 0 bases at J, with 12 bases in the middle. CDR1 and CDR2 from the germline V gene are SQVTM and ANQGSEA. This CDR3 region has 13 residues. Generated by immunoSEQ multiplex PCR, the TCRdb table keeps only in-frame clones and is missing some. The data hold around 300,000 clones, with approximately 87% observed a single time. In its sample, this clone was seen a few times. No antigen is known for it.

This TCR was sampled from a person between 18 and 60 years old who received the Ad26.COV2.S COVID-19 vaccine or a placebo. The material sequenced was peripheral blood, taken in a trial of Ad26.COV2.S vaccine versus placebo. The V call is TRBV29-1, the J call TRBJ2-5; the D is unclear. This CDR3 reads CSASSEYQETQYF. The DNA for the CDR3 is TGCAGCGCCTCGAGCGAGTACCAAGAGACCCAGTACTTC.